This is a list of T cell receptor beta chains from one sample in a study of shared clonotypes between healthy human individuals. Profiled with immunoSEQ multiplex PCR; TCRdb holds only in-frame clones, not every one. The data show 2 million to 3 million clones, more than 85% seen once. The sample was naive CD4+ T cells from PBMCs. These receptors were taken from a man aged 18-30 years in good health. Some clones in this sample may be carry-over from other donors' samples. Each CDR3 is given with its conserved first and last residue. The order of the fields is D gene, V gene, J gene, clone size, CDR3 protein, CDR3 DNA. A D gene is named only where the DNA matches it firmly. Not every row has a clone size; where given, it reads once, few, many or a size class.

.	TRBV7-3	TRBJ1-1	.	CASSRGVLLTEAFF	TGTGCCAGCAGCCGGGGGGTGTTACTTACTGAAGCTTTCTTT
.	TRBV6-1	TRBJ2-5	.	CATLRTETQYF	TGTGCCACCCTGAGGACAGAGACCCAGTACTTC
.	TRBV19	TRBJ1-2	.	CASSVTGTQPYGYTF	TGTGCCAGTAGTGTCACAGGGACTCAACCCTATGGCTACACCTTC
TRBD1	TRBV18	TRBJ2-1	.	CASSPLTATGGHEQFF	TGTGCCAGCTCACCCCTAACCGCGACAGGGGGCCATGAGCAGTTCTTC
.	TRBV12-5	TRBJ1-1	.	CASGVWGVTEAFF	TGTGCTAGTGGTGTCTGGGGGGTCACTGAAGCTTTCTTT
TRBD1	TRBV2	TRBJ2-7	.	CASSVLRDSREQYF	TGTGCCAGCAGCGTCCTCCGGGACAGCCGGGAGCAGTACTTC
.	TRBV30	TRBJ2-3	.	CAWSVQDTQYF	TGTGCCTGGAGTGTACAAGATACGCAGTATTTT
.	TRBV11-3	TRBJ2-3	once	CASSYSGTSTDTQYF	TGTGCCAGCAGCTATTCGGGGACTAGCACAGATACGCAGTATTTT
.	TRBV10-2	TRBJ1-5	.	CASSEGVTGPNQPQHF	TGCGCCAGCAGTGAAGGAGTAACAGGGCCCAATCAGCCCCAGCATTTT
.	TRBV6-1	TRBJ1-5	.	CASSEQTASNQPQHF	TGTGCCAGCAGTGAGCAGACCGCGAGCAATCAGCCCCAGCATTTT
.	TRBV5-1	TRBJ1-1	.	CASRRGTDTEAFF	TGCGCCAGCAGAAGGGGAACAGACACTGAAGCTTTCTTT
.	TRBV6-6	TRBJ1-1	.	CASIHEVVVLGTEAFF	TGTGCCAGCATCCACGAGGTGGTGGTTTTAGGCACTGAAGCTTTCTTT
TRBD2	TRBV25-1	TRBJ2-3	.	CASIRTSASTDTQYF	TGTGCCAGCATAAGGACTAGCGCTAGCACAGATACGCAGTATTTT
TRBD1	TRBV5-4	TRBJ2-7	.	CASGPNRGLYEQYF	TGTGCCAGCGGACCAAACAGGGGGCTCTACGAGCAGTACTTC
.	TRBV9	TRBJ2-7	.	CASSFRGSSSYEQYF	TGTGCCAGCAGCTTTCGGGGGTCTAGCTCCTACGAGCAGTACTTC
.	TRBV18	TRBJ1-1	.	CASSPGSLVYTEAFF	TGTGCCAGCTCACCCGGGTCCCTCGTGTACACTGAAGCTTTCTTT
.	TRBV11-2	TRBJ2-3	.	CASSLGLRTDTQYF	TGTGCCAGCAGCTTAGGCCTGAGAACAGATACGCAGTATTTT
TRBD2	TRBV28	TRBJ2-1	.	CASSSSGKADNEQFF	TGTGCCAGCAGTTCTAGCGGGAAGGCTGACAATGAGCAGTTCTTC
.	TRBV5-6	TRBJ1-6	.	CASSFKSGSYNSPLHF	TGTGCCAGCAGCTTCAAGTCAGGCTCTTATAATTCACCCCTCCACTTT
.	TRBV5-1	TRBJ1-4	.	CASSFGGRGLEKLFF	TGCGCCAGCAGCTTTGGCGGCAGGGGTCTTGAAAAACTGTTTTTT
.	TRBV21-1	TRBJ1-1	.	CASSKTQLNTEAFF	TGTGCCAGCAGCAAGACACAACTGAACACTGAAGCTTTCTTT
.	TRBV10-3	TRBJ1-3	once	CAISESSAGGNTIYF	TGTGCCATCAGTGAGTCAAGCGCAGGGGGAAACACCATATATTTT
.	TRBV6-6	TRBJ2-5	.	CASSPGQGGGETQYF	TGTGCCAGCAGTCCTGGACAAGGGGGAGGGGAGACCCAGTACTTC
TRBD1	TRBV6-5	TRBJ1-1	.	CASSRQGSSTEAFF	TGTGCCAGCAGCCGACAGGGTAGTAGCACTGAAGCTTTCTTT
TRBD1	TRBV4-1	TRBJ1-1	.	CASSQGQGRDTEAFF	TGCGCCAGCAGCCAAGGACAGGGGCGGGACACTGAAGCTTTCTTT
.	TRBV19	TRBJ1-5	.	CASSSKARNQPQHF	TGTGCCAGTAGTAGCAAAGCCCGCAATCAGCCCCAGCATTTT
.	TRBV4-1	TRBJ2-1	.	CASSQGLASSYNEQFF	TGCGCCAGCAGCCAGGGTCTAGCGAGCTCCTACAATGAGCAGTTCTTC
.	TRBV10-1	TRBJ1-3	.	CASNSMAIPGNTIYF	TGCGCCAGCAACTCAATGGCCATCCCTGGAAACACCATATATTTT
.	TRBV4-3	TRBJ2-3	once	CASSQGGDTQYF	TGCGCCAGCAGCCAAGGCGGAGATACGCAGTATTTT
.	TRBV6-4	TRBJ1-1	.	CASRLDRSNTEAFF	TGTGCCAGCCGCCTCGACAGATCTAACACTGAAGCTTTCTTT
.	TRBV7-2	TRBJ1-2	.	CASSLGYDGYTF	TGTGCCAGCAGCTTAGGGTATGATGGCTACACCTTC
.	TRBV4-2	TRBJ2-5	.	CASSQGGTRETQYF	TGTGCCAGCAGCCAAGGGGGGACCCGCGAGACCCAGTACTTC
TRBD1	TRBV27	TRBJ2-6	.	CASSPRQGKWDGANVLTF	TGTGCCAGCAGTCCTCGACAGGGGAAATGGGATGGGGCCAACGTCCTGACTTTC
TRBD1	TRBV6-5	TRBJ2-5	.	CASSRDRGKETQYF	TGTGCCAGCAGCCGGGACAGGGGTAAAGAGACCCAGTACTTC
.	TRBV7-3	TRBJ1-2	.	CASSSSTDNYGYTF	TGTGCCAGCAGCTCCTCGACGGATAACTATGGCTACACCTTC
.	TRBV5-1	TRBJ2-7	.	CASSLGDRAHEQYF	TGCGCCAGCAGCTTGGGCGACCGGGCTCACGAGCAGTACTTC
.	TRBV7-7	TRBJ2-3	.	CASSLGRGLDTQYF	TGTGCCAGCAGCTTAGGACGGGGCCTAGATACGCAGTATTTT
.	TRBV30	TRBJ1-4	.	CAWADSNNEKLFF	TGTGCCTGGGCCGACAGCAATAATGAAAAACTGTTTTTT
.	TRBV6-5	TRBJ2-7	.	CASSYSQRLNYEQYF	TGTGCCAGCAGTTACTCTCAGCGGCTTAACTACGAGCAGTACTTC
.	TRBV5-1	TRBJ2-7	.	CASSLVGSDYEQYF	TGCGCCAGCAGCTTGGTCGGGAGCGACTACGAGCAGTACTTC
TRBD1	TRBV7-9	TRBJ1-1	.	CASSPQGGETEAFF	TGTGCCAGCAGCCCACAGGGGGGGGAGACTGAAGCTTTCTTT
TRBD1	TRBV5-6	TRBJ2-5	.	CASSRNGQGHQETQYF	TGTGCCAGCAGCCGAAATGGACAGGGGCACCAAGAGACCCAGTACTTC